A single sample is the source of the 2 T cell receptor beta chains below, sequenced in a study of vaccination and CD4 T cells after COVID-19. The study sequenced cultured CD4+ T cell DNA using the Oncomine TCR Beta short-read assay. Each CDR3 protein is one row after TCRdb ran MiXCR on the PCR reads. Of about 15,000 distinct CDR3 sequences in the sample, 52% were seen once. Antigens of these TCRs are unknown. Treatment denoted: 10-day PBMC culture with coronavirus spike peptide pools or control peptides (ViraFEST assay). Sequencing input: CD4+ T cells from blood, cultured in vitro. Receptors were obtained from a human donor who had recovered from COVID-19.

The chain employs TRBV7-8 and TRBJ2-7, with 10 bases matching TRBD2. Germline V lookup: CDR1 SGHVS, CDR2 FQNEAQ. The CDR3 is 15 amino acids. Germline trimming cut 5 bases from V and 4 bases from J; bases unmatched to any gene: 8. The CDR3, as DNA: TGTGCCAGCAGCATTTCAGCGGGAGGGCAATACGAGCAGTACTTC. Translated: CASSISAGGQYEQYF.

The chain joins TRBV7-2 to TRBJ2-7; D is perhaps TRBD1 (5 bases). Trimming took 0 bases from V and 4 from J, leaving 13 bases between them. In germline, CDR1 is SGHTA, CDR2 FQGNSA. This CDR3 contains 15 residues. CDR3 residues: CASSLAPGNRYEQYF. In nucleotides, the CDR3 is TGTGCCAGCAGCTTAGCCCCAGGGAATCGATACGAGCAGTACTTC.